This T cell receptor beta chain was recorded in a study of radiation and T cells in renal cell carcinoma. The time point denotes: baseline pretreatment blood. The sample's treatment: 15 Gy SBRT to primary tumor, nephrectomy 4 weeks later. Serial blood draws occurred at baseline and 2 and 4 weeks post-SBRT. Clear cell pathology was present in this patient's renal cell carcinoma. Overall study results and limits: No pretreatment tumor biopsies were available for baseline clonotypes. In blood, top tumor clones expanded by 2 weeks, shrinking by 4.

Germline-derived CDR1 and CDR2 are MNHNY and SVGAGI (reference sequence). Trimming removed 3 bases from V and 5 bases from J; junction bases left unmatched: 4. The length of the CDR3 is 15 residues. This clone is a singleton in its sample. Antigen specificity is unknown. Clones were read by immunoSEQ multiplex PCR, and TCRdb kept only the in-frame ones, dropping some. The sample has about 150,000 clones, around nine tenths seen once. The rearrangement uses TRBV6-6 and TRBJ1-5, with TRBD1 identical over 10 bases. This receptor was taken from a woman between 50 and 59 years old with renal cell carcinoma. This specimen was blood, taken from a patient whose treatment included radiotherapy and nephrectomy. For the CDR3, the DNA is TGTGCCAGCAGTTATCGGACAGGGGGGGATCAGCCCCAGCATTTT. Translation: CASSYRTGGDQPQHF.